One and the same sample provided the 23 T cell receptor beta chains below, sequenced in a study of cytomegalovirus exposure and HLA in healthy donors. Both 60 Vbeta primers and 13 Jbeta primers went into the PCR. Some clones are missing from TCRdb's copy, which holds only in-frame ones; the method was immunoSEQ multiplex PCR. The sample holds about 190,000 clones; roughly 79% are singletons and the top ten take roughly 1.6%. The sequenced sample was PBMCs. Every receptor here comes from a young woman in good health and CMV-seronegative.

The chain recombines TRBV10-3 with TRBJ2-7; tentative D call: TRBD2 (5 bases). The germline V and J ends were trimmed by 2 bases and 4 bases, with 15 bases remaining between them. The CDR3 consists of 15 residues. CDR1 is ENHRY, CDR2 SYGVKD, per germline. The chain's CDR3 is CAISEPGIGLYEQYF. DNA of the CDR3: TGTGCCATCAGTGAGCCGGGAATAGGGCTTTACGAGCAGTACTTC.

This clone was detected a few times. The chain links TRBV5-8 to TRBJ2-1, with TRBD2 as a possible D gene (6 bases). Germline assignment: CDR1 SGHTS and CDR2 YDEGEE. V was pared by 3 bases and J by 8 bases, with 18 bases between. The CDR3 runs 15 residues. This chain's CDR3 is CASSSVAGFGDEQFF. CDR3 DNA: TGTGCCAGCAGCTCGGTGGCGGGGTTTGGGGATGAGCAGTTCTTC.

This clone was observed a few times. The CDR3 DNA reads as TGTGCCAGCAGCTTAGATCGCGGGCGGGAGTCCTACAATGAGCAGTTCTTC. It yields the protein CASSLDRGRESYNEQFF. The chain combines TRBV7-3 with TRBJ2-1, with 7 positions matching TRBD2. The CDR3 sequence is 17 residues long. V trimming: 2 bases; J trimming: 1 base; junction bases outside the gene matches: 8. From germline, CDR1 is SGHTA and CDR2 FQGTGA.

The V and J genes are TRBV5-1 and TRBJ2-3; 14 bases agree with TRBD2. The CDR3 has 17 amino acids. The germline CDR1 and CDR2 sequences are SGHRS and YFSETQ. Germline trimming cut 4 bases from V and 3 bases from J; bases unmatched to any gene: 7. The CDR3 spells CASSQETSGRGTDTQYF. The CDR3, as DNA: TGCGCCAGCAGCCAGGAGACTAGCGGGAGGGGAACAGATACGCAGTATTTT.

J is TRBJ2-7 and V is TRBV2; TRBD1 agrees at 9 bases. The J segment lost 2 bases and the V segment lost 10 bases, leaving 3 bases of the junction unmatched. The CDR3 runs to 12 residues. From germline, CDR1 is SNHLY and CDR2 FYNNEI. The CDR3 here is CATTGGPYEQYF. The DNA of the CDR3 is TGTGCCACCACAGGGGGCCCCTACGAGCAGTACTTC.

Written as DNA, the CDR3 is TGTGCCAGCAGTTTACGTGACAGGGACAACGAGCAGTACTTC. Amino acid sequence: CASSLRDRDNEQYF. The chain joins TRBV28 to TRBJ2-7; 7 bases agree with TRBD1. Trimming took 2 bases from V and 5 from J; bases not matched to a gene: 6. The CDR3 loop spans 14 amino acids. The germline V gene has CDR1 MDHEN and CDR2 SYDVKM.

The chain recombines TRBV9 with TRBJ1-6, with TRBD1 matching 7 bases. CDR3 length: 15 residues. V was clipped by 0 bases and J by 7 bases; unmatched bases: 4. Germline V lookup: CDR1 SGDLS, CDR2 YYNGEE. In nucleotides, the CDR3 is TGTGCCAGCAGCGTAGTGGGGACAGCAAATTCACCCCTCCACTTT. This sequence encodes CASSVVGTANSPLHF.

This clone has just a few counts. The chain recombines TRBV10-3 with TRBJ1-1; a weak D match, TRBD1 (5 bases). Trimming removed 2 bases at V and 0 bases at J, with 7 bases between. Germline loops: CDR1 ENHRY, CDR2 SYGVKD. The CDR3 is 14 residues long. CDR3 DNA sequence: TGTGCCATCAGTGAGGGGGGGATGAACACTGAAGCTTTCTTT. Its translation: CAISEGGMNTEAFF.

The chain links TRBV5-1 to TRBJ1-2; no reliable D call. Trimming left V 1 base short and J 0 bases short, with 19 bases between. In germline, CDR1 is SGHRS, CDR2 YFSETQ. This CDR3 comprises 18 residues. The CDR3 sequence: CASSLLNTRAGSNYGYTF. CDR3 nucleotide sequence: TGCGCCAGCAGCTTGTTAAATACGAGGGCGGGATCTAACTATGGCTACACCTTC.

The V gene is TRBV6-1, the J gene TRBJ2-3, with 11 bases that match TRBD2. The junction had 12 bases not matched to a gene; V was cut back by 3 bases and J by 4 bases. CDR3 length: 18 residues. CDR1 and CDR2 from the germline V gene are MNHNS and SASEGT. This CDR3 is CASSDIAGGQVLPDTQYF. DNA of the CDR3: TGTGCCAGCAGTGATATAGCGGGGGGGCAAGTTTTGCCAGATACGCAGTATTTT.

This chain uses TRBV7-2 with TRBJ1-1; 7 positions agree with TRBD1. The CDR3 is made up of 15 amino acids. CDR1 is SGHTA and CDR2 is FQGNSA in the germline V gene. The V gene end was trimmed by 5 bases and the J gene end by 7 bases; junction bases not matched to a gene: 13. The CDR3 sequence: CASSRDLTGSSEAFF. The CDR3 DNA follows: TGTGCCAGCAGCAGGGATTTGACAGGGTCTAGTGAAGCTTTCTTT.

The chain is built from TRBV7-8 and TRBJ1-1, with 8 bases that match TRBD1. Germline CDR1 is SGHVS and CDR2 is FQNEAQ. V trimming: 7 bases; J trimming: 6 bases; junction bases outside the gene matches: 7. This CDR3 is built from 13 residues. Here the CDR3 DNA reads TGTGCCAGCACCGTTGACAGGGGAGCTGAAGCTTTCTTT. It is translated as CASTVDRGAEAFF. Using reference TRBV7-8 and TRBJ1-1 for the parts outside the CDR3, the full variable domain is GAGVSQSPRYKVAKRGQDVALRCDPISGHVSLFWYQQALGQGPEFLTYFQNEAQLDKSGLPSDRFFAERPEGSVSTLKIQRTQQEDSAVYLCASTVDRGAEAFFGQGTRLTVV.

V and J are TRBV25-1 and TRBJ2-1; 8 positions agree with TRBD1. This CDR3 region has 15 residues. V lost 5 bases, J lost 11 bases, and 14 bases stayed unmatched. Germline CDR1 MGHDK, CDR2 SYGVNS. The CDR3 here is CASSYRGERGMKQFF. The CDR3 coding sequence is TGTGCCAGCAGTTACAGGGGGGAGAGGGGGATGAAGCAGTTCTTC.

This clone was seen only a few times. The rearrangement joins TRBV18 to TRBJ1-1; 10 bases map to TRBD1. CDR3 length: 16 amino acids. V lost 3 bases and J lost 0; bases outside the gene matches: 4. Per germline, CDR1 KGHSH and CDR2 LQKENI. In DNA, the CDR3 is TGTGCCAGCTCACCGTGGACAGGGGGATTGAACACTGAAGCTTTCTTT. It translates to CASSPWTGGLNTEAFF.

The CDR3, as DNA: TGCGCCAGCAGCTTGGGACAGGGGCTCACAGATACGCAGTATTTT. Translating it yields CASSLGQGLTDTQYF. The rearrangement joins TRBV5-1 to TRBJ2-3, with TRBD1 identical over 8 bases. This CDR3 has 15 amino acids. CDR1 and CDR2 (germline): SGHRS, YFSETQ. The V segment lost 0 bases and the J segment 2 bases; nucleotides outside the gene matches: 2.

The rearrangement uses TRBV29-1 and TRBJ2-6, with a weak D call TRBD1 (6 bases). V was trimmed by 1 base and J by 4 bases, leaving 11 bases between them. Per germline, CDR1 SQVTM and CDR2 ANQGSEA. The CDR3 is 15 amino acids. The CDR3 here is CSVEAAGVGANVLTF. The CDR3 DNA is TGCAGCGTTGAAGCTGCAGGGGTCGGGGCCAACGTCCTGACTTTC.

The J gene is TRBJ1-2, the V gene TRBV9; a possible D gene is TRBD1 (6 bases). Germline CDR1 SGDLS, CDR2 YYNGEE. This CDR3 is 17 amino acids long. Between the trimmed V and J ends, which lost 0 bases and 2 bases, there was a span of 17 bases. The CDR3: CASSVEDGTPINYGYTF. The CDR3 nucleotides are TGTGCCAGCAGCGTAGAAGACGGGACACCCATCAACTATGGCTACACCTTC.

This clone has a single count. The chain is built from TRBV11-2 and TRBJ2-3; D might be TRBD2 (5 bases). CDR1 is SGHAT, CDR2 FQNNGV, per germline. The CDR3 runs 15 residues. V was trimmed by 0 bases and J by 2 bases, leaving 9 bases between them. CDR3 coding DNA: TGTGCCAGCAGCTTAGATCGGGGAGTCACAGATACGCAGTATTTT. Translating it yields CASSLDRGVTDTQYF.

Here the CDR3 reads CASARGLAGELFF. The CDR3 bases are TGTGCCAGCGCCAGGGGGCTGGCCGGGGAGCTGTTTTTT. The chain carries TRBV7-3 and TRBJ2-2, with 8 bases fitting TRBD1. Germline CDR1 SGHTA, CDR2 FQGTGA. CDR3 length equals 13 residues. The junction had 5 bases not matched to a gene; V was cut back by 8 bases and J by 6 bases.

V is TRBV14 and J is TRBJ1-6; 9 bases map to TRBD1. Trimming cost V 1 base and J 5 bases; bases outside gene matches: 12. Looked up from germline, CDR1 is SGHDN and CDR2 is FVKESK. The CDR3 extends over 19 amino acids. The CDR3 region is CASSQVVDRGLQDNSPLHF. For the CDR3, the DNA is TGTGCCAGCAGCCAAGTAGTGGACAGGGGTCTTCAGGATAATTCACCCCTCCACTTT.

The V and J genes are TRBV29-1 and TRBJ2-5; D is unclear. The last part of the DNA fits TRBJ2-7 better; the J call may be wrong. The germline V gene encodes CDR1 SQVTM and CDR2 ANQGSEA. This CDR3 has 12 residues. The CDR3 nucleotides read TGCAGCGTTGGCCCCGCTCTGCGCGAGCAGTACTTC. It specifies CSVGPALREQYF.

V and J are TRBV28 and TRBJ1-1; 9 bases fit TRBD1. The germline CDR1 and CDR2 sequences are MDHEN and SYDVKM. CDR3 length: 13 residues. V trimming: 2 bases; J trimming: 10 bases; junction bases outside the gene matches: 5. Here the CDR3 reads CASSLTGGGRAFF. The DNA of the CDR3 is TGTGCCAGCAGTTTAACAGGGGGCGGACGAGCTTTCTTT.

V is TRBV6-5 and J is TRBJ1-3; 7 positions match TRBD1. Germline loops: CDR1 MNHEY, CDR2 SVGAGI. V was pared by 4 bases and J by 3 bases, with 9 bases of the junction left unmatched. CDR3 size: 16 residues. The CDR3 region has the DNA TGTGCCAGCAGTTTCGGGACAGTGACTGGTGGAAACACCATATATTTT. Translation gives CASSFGTVTGGNTIYF.